The present TCR beta chain was sequenced within a study of blood T cell repertoires in COVID-19 (dated by TCRdb to 2020 to 2021). For the study in its entirety: Samples covering the acute and convalescent phases of COVID-19 were provided by collaborators in the United States, Italy and Spain. The repertoires were released in a freely available public database meant as a resource for research on the immune response to SARS-CoV-2. Where HLA class I and class II types were available, the types were taken from metadata supplied by the sample provider, not from assay-based typing. Subjects who had been exposed to COVID-19, were actively infected with it, or had recovered from it provided the deeply sampled blood TCRbeta repertoires that made up the dataset. Nearly every sample came with metadata listing a de-identified subject ID, COVID-19 status, age in years and sex. The samples were drawn from two sources: the first 160 participants of the ongoing ImmuneRACE study, and 1,000 to 1,500 subjects contributed by 6 global collaborators. The prospective study material was composed of cDNA or gDNA derived from T cells, B-cell-depleted T cells, or PBMCs. The paper as a whole reports these results and caveats: How much clinical and demographic metadata was included differed by source and by participant, and the metadata was provided uncurated.

Comment on this clone: This receptor's antigen is unknown. Per-nucleotide qualities are absent, and no much larger clonotype sits a single base away. In the same sample, other DNA sequences code for this CDR3.

TCRbeta CDR3 regions were amplified from genomic DNA by means of the immunoSEQ Assay, a bias-controlled multiplex PCR. From the authors' description of their analysis: Within the assay, amplification of reference gene primers was used to estimate how many nucleated cells each sample contained. To quantify the absolute abundance of each unique TCRbeta CDR3 rearrangement, sequence reads were collapsed and filtered. Productive Simpson clonality was computed per sample as the square root of Simpson's diversity index over productive rearrangements. Sourced from immuneACCESS, this table was stored by TCRdb with only in-frame sequences that have V and J called. A share of the clones is absent; for the studies checked, an unresolved V gene accounts for under half, and the remainder has no known explanation. Clone size and V and J calls were adopted from that table, with D and trimming inferred from the DNA. For this sample the table gives approximately 470,000 clones, of which around 90% were detected only once. Roughly 0.7% of the sample comes from the top ten.

Participants in the prospective study were aged 18 to 89 years, lived in about two dozen United States geographic areas, and enrolled through a virtual design. In the prospective study, participants were assigned to cohorts based on the clinical history participants reported in a screening survey and a study questionnaire. Recovered participants in ImmuneRACE Cohort 3 were defined as having two consecutive negative NP/OP PCR tests, clearance from a healthcare professional, or resolution of symptoms. Each participant in the prospective study had whole blood, serum and a nasopharyngeal or oropharyngeal swab collected by mobile phlebotomists. Additional blood draws and questionnaires over an approximately two-month period could optionally be provided by prospective study participants. Blood samples from the prospective study were shipped frozen or at room temperature prior to DNA extraction. The sequence came from a woman between 18 and 29 years old who had recovered from COVID-19. The source material was PBMCs or T cells enriched from blood (not recorded which).

The encoded CDR3 is CASSSSGGSTDTQYF. The DNA sequence is as follows: TGCGCCAGCAGCTCTAGCGGGGGGAGCACAGATACGCAGTATTTT. Here the chain combines TRBV5-1 and TRBJ2-3; 11 bases in between match TRBD2. Reading the germline V gene gives CDR1 SGHRS and CDR2 YFSETQ. From cysteine to phenylalanine, the CDR3 is 15 amino acids long. Solely the CDR3 DNA is kept, with 45 bases framed from the first base. V is cut back by 3 bases and J by 0 bases, with 0 bases in the junction unmatched.